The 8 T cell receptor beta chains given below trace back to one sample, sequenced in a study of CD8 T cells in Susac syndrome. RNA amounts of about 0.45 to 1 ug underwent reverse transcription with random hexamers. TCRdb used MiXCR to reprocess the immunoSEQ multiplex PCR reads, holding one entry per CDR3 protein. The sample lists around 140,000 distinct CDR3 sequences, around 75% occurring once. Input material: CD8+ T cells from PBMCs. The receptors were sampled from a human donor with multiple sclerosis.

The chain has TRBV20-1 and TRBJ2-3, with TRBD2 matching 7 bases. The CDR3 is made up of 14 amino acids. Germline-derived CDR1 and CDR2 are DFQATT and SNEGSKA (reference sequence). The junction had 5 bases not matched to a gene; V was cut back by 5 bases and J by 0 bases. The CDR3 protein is CSAPKAGSTDTQYF. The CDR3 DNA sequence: TGCAGTGCTCCTAAAGCGGGAAGCACAGATACGCAGTATTTT.

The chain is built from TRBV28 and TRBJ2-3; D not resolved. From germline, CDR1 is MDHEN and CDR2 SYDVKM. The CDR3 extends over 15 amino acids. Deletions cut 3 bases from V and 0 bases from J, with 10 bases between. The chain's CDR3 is CASSFLPRSTDTQYF. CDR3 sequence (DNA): TGTGCCAGCAGTTTTCTTCCAAGGAGCACAGATACGCAGTATTTT.

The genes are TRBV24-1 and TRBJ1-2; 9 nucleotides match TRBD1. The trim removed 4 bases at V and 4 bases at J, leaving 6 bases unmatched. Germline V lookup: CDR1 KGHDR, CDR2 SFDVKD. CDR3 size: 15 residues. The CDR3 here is CATSEPGQGIYGYTF. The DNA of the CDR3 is TGTGCCACCAGTGAGCCGGGACAGGGTATCTATGGCTACACCTTC.

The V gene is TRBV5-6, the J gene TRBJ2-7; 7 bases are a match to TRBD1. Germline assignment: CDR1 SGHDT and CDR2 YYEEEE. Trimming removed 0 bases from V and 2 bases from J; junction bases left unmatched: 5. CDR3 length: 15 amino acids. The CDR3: CASSLEETGTYEQYF. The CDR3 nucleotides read TGTGCCAGCAGCTTGGAAGAGACAGGGACCTACGAGCAGTACTTC.

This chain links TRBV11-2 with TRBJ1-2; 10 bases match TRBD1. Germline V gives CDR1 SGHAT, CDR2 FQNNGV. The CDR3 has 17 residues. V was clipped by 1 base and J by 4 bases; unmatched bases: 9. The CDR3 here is CASSLGDRGRGFYGYTF. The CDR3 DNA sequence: TGTGCCAGCAGCTTAGGCGACAGGGGGCGCGGATTCTATGGCTACACCTTC. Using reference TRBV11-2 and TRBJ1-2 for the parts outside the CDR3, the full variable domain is EAGVAQSPRYKIIEKRQSVAFWCNPISGHATLYWYQQILGQGPKLLIQFQNNGVVDDSQLPKDRFSAERLKGVDSTLKIQPAKLEDSAVYLCASSLGDRGRGFYGYTFGSGTRLTVV.

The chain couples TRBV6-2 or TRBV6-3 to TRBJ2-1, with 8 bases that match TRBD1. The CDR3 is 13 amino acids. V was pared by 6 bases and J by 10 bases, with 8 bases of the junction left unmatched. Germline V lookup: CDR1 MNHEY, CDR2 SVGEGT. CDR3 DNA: TGTGCCAGCAGATCAGGGGGCACGGGGGAGCAGTTCTTC. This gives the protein CASRSGGTGEQFF.

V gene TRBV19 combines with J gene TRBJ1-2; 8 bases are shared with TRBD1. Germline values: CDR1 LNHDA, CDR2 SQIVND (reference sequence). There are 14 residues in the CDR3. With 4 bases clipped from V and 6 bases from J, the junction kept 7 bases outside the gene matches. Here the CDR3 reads CASSTWQGADGYTF. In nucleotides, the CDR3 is TGTGCCAGTAGTACCTGGCAGGGGGCGGATGGCTACACCTTC.

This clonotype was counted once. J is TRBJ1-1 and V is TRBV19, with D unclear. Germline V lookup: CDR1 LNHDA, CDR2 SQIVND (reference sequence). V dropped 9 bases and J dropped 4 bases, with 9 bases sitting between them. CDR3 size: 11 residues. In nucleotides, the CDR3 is TGTGCCAGCCAGATGGGCACTGAAGCTTTCTTT. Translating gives CASQMGTEAFF.